Listed here are 6 T cell receptor beta chains from one sample, sequenced in a study of CD8+ T cells in alopecia areata. Extracted RNA was reverse transcribed into cDNA, the sequencing template. Generated by immunoSEQ multiplex PCR, the TCRdb table keeps only in-frame clones and is missing some. The sample carries 180,000 or so clones, roughly 64% recorded once. Treatment given: oral pan-JAK inhibitor, 5-10 mg twice daily. The source material was CD4+ T cells sorted from blood, sampled at week 24, from a patient treated with tofacitinib. These receptors came from a human donor with alopecia areata.

The rearrangement links TRBV28 to TRBJ2-7; D may be TRBD2 (6 bases). V lost 6 bases, J lost 3 bases, and 15 bases lay in between. This CDR3 has 14 residues. CDR1 and CDR2 from the germline V gene are MDHEN and SYDVKM. In DNA, the CDR3 is TGTGCCAGCAGATCATCGGGGGAAAACTACGAGCAGTACTTC. It is translated as CASRSSGENYEQYF.

The V and J genes are TRBV5-1 and TRBJ2-7; 10 bases are a match to TRBD2. The CDR3 contains 18 residues. The V gene end was trimmed by 4 bases and the J gene end by 2 bases; junction bases not matched to a gene: 15. CDR1 and CDR2 (germline): SGHRS, YFSETQ. CDR3 region: CASSRRIGLAETTYEQYF. CDR3 DNA sequence: TGCGCCAGCAGCCGGAGGATTGGACTAGCGGAGACTACCTACGAGCAGTACTTC.

The CDR3 is CASNAGETQYF. For the CDR3, the DNA is TGTGCCAGCAATGCAGGGGAGACCCAGTACTTC. The rearrangement uses TRBV2 and TRBJ2-5; possibly TRBD1 for D (5 bases). The CDR3 runs to 11 residues. Germline V gene lookup returns CDR1 SNHLY and CDR2 FYNNEI. The V end was cut by 7 bases, the J end by 5 bases, with 8 bases between. Drawing the rest from reference TRBV2 and TRBJ2-5, the complete variable domain is EPEVTQTPSHQVTQMGQEVILRCVPISNHLYFYWYRQILGQKVEFLVSFYNNEISEKSEIFDDQFSVERPDGSNFTLKIRSTKLEDSAMYFCASNAGETQYFGPGTRLLVL.

A note on this clone: Within the sample, other DNA sequences also encode this same CDR3. The gene calls are TRBV5-1 and TRBJ2-5; unclear D gene. The CDR3 totals 13 residues. From germline, CDR1 is SGHRS and CDR2 YFSETQ. V gave up 0 bases and J gave up 2 bases, with 5 bases separating them. CDR3: CASSLGPQETQYF. The CDR3 region has the DNA TGCGCCAGCAGCTTGGGGCCACAAGAGACCCAGTACTTC.

The V and J genes are TRBV9 and TRBJ2-1; 7 bases are shared with TRBD2. V dropped 0 bases and J dropped 5; count of bases not matched to a gene: 8. Germline values: CDR1 SGDLS, CDR2 YYNGEE. The CDR3 loop spans 16 amino acids. The CDR3 coding sequence is TGTGCCAGCAGCGTAGTCGGGGAGGGTTGGAACAATGAGCAGTTCTTC. Its translation is CASSVVGEGWNNEQFF.

V is TRBV6-6 and J is TRBJ1-4, with 8 bases matching TRBD1. J gave up 10 bases and V 4 bases, and 11 bases lay outside the gene matches. The length of the CDR3 is 15 residues. The germline gives CDR1 MNHNY, CDR2 SVGAGI (reference sequence). The CDR3 DNA reads as TGTGCCAGCAGTTGGGAATCAGGGGGCGCAGGAAAACTGTTTTTT. Amino acids: CASSWESGGAGKLFF.